This entry is about one T cell receptor (beta chain). Its antigen is still unknown. Each subset's genomic DNA was split evenly across several immunoSEQ plates. Method: immunoSEQ multiplex PCR; TCRdb's copy keeps in-frame clones and lacks some. The repertoire holds 550,000 to 800,000 clones, about 90% seen once, with roughly 36% in the top ten. The data originate from a study of shared clonotypes between healthy human individuals. Regarding the study as a whole: Naive subsets usually exceeded memory subsets in estimated richness. Non-shared clonotypes were found to have lower generation probabilities than the clonotypes that were shared by all four of the sorted-subset donors.

The germline gives CDR1 LNHDA, CDR2 SQIVND (reference sequence). This CDR3 is 13 amino acids long. Trimming took off 4 bases at V and 9 bases at J, with 13 bases between the two ends. This clonotype originated in a man younger than 35 in good health. Some clones in this sample may be carry-over from other donors' samples. Sequenced: memory CD8+ T cells from PBMCs. The subset here: CD45RO+ cells pooled with CCR7-negative TemRA cells. J is TRBJ2-1 and V is TRBV19; D is ambiguous. The CDR3 spells CASSSSFGGEQFF. In nucleotides, the CDR3 is TGTGCCAGTAGTAGCTCCTTCGGCGGTGAGCAGTTCTTC.